The 3 T cell receptor beta chains listed next were all sequenced from one sample in a study of blood T cell repertoires in COVID-19. Produced via immunoSEQ multiplex PCR; TCRdb's table is partial and in-frame only. The sample records about 250,000 clones, about nine tenths being singletons. Sequenced: PBMCs or T cells enriched from blood (not recorded which). These receptors all come from a man aged 18 to 29 who had recovered from COVID-19.

The rearrangement uses TRBV24-1 and TRBJ1-5, with 8 nucleotides matching TRBD1. The CDR3 loop spans 20 amino acids. Looked up from germline, CDR1 is KGHDR and CDR2 is SFDVKD. J gave up 0 bases and V 0 bases, and 12 bases lay outside the gene matches. CDR3 amino acids: CATSDLQDRDLGYSNQPQHF. CDR3 nucleotide sequence: TGTGCCACCAGTGATTTGCAGGACAGGGACCTGGGATATAGCAATCAGCCCCAGCATTTT.

The chain is built from TRBV12-3 or TRBV12-4 and TRBJ1-6; D is undetermined. The germline V and J ends were trimmed by 1 base and 10 bases, with 5 bases remaining between them. The CDR3 length is 12 residues. CDR3 in DNA: TGTGCCAGCAGTTTAGGGCCCTCACCCCTCCACTTT. It is translated as CASSLGPSPLHF.

Only one count was recorded for this clone. The V and J genes are TRBV5-4 and TRBJ2-1; 10 bases line up with TRBD2. The CDR3 covers 17 residues. The germline gives CDR1 SGHNT, CDR2 YYREEE (reference sequence). V was clipped by 4 bases and J by 2 bases; unmatched bases: 9. The chain's CDR3 is CASSPFLSGRAYNEQFF. CDR3 nucleotide sequence: TGTGCCAGCAGCCCCTTTTTAAGCGGGAGGGCCTACAATGAGCAGTTCTTC.